Following are 4 T cell receptor beta chains from one sample sequenced in a study of blood T cell repertoires in COVID-19. Libraries were prepared by immunoSEQ multiplex PCR; TCRdb keeps only in-frame clonotypes and omits some of them. The sample comprises fewer than 500,000 clones, around 87% of which are singletons, and about 0.65% rests with the top ten. Sequencing used PBMCs or T cells enriched from blood (not recorded which). The source is a woman aged 18-29 years who had recovered from COVID-19.

The chain couples TRBV5-5 to TRBJ1-3, with 7 bases identical to TRBD1. CDR1 and CDR2 (germline): SGHKS, YYEKEE (reference sequence). The CDR3 spans 14 residues. Trimming at V came to 3 bases and at J to 8 bases, leaving 8 bases not matched to a gene. The CDR3 coding sequence is TGTGCCAGCAGCTCTGACAGGGATAGTTACACCATATATTTT. Protein sequence: CASSSDRDSYTIYF.

This clone showed up just once. V and J are TRBV5-1 and TRBJ2-2; 8 positions match TRBD2. The CDR3 totals 16 residues. The germline V gene encodes CDR1 SGHRS and CDR2 YFSETQ. J gave up 3 bases and V 4 bases, and 8 bases lay outside the gene matches. CDR3 loop: CASSRPSGGYTGELFF. CDR3 in DNA: TGCGCCAGCAGCCGACCGTCGGGAGGGTACACCGGGGAGCTGTTTTTT.

The chain couples TRBV6-1 to TRBJ1-6; D unresolved. The germline V and J ends were trimmed by 3 bases and 5 bases, with 17 bases remaining between them. Germline V gene data show CDR1 as MNHNS and CDR2 as SASEGT. This CDR3 is 17 amino acids long. The CDR3, as DNA: TGTGCCAGCAGTGACGGTTCCCCAGGAAGAAATAATTCACCCCTCCACTTT. Translation gives CASSDGSPGRNNSPLHF.

This clone was seen a few times. The chain joins TRBV11-2 to TRBJ2-2, with 11 bases identical to TRBD2. The ends lost 5 bases at V and 5 bases at J; junction bases unmatched: 1. The CDR3 is 14 amino acids. Per germline, CDR1 SGHAT and CDR2 FQNNGV. For the CDR3, the DNA is TGTGCCAGCAGCCCTAGCGGGGGGACCGGGGAGCTGTTTTTT. Encoded protein: CASSPSGGTGELFF.